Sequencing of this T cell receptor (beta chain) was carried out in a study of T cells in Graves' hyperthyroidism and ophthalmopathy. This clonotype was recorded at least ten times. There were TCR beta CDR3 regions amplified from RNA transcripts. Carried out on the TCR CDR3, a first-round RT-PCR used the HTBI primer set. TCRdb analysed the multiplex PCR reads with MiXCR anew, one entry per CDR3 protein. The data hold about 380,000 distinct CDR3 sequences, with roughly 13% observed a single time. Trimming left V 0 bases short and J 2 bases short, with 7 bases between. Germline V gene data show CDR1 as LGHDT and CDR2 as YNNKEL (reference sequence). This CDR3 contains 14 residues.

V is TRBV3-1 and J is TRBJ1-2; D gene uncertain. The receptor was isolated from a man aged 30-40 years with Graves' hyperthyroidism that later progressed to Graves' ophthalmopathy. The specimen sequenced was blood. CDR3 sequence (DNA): TGTGCCAGCAGCCAAGATGAACCCAACTATGGCTACACCTTC. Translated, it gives CASSQDEPNYGYTF. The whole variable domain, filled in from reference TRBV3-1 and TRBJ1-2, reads DTAVSQTPKYLVTQMGNDKSIKCEQNLGHDTMYWYKQDSKKFLKIMFSYNNKELIINETVPNRFSPKSPDKAHLNLHINSLELGDSAVYFCASSQDEPNYGYTFGSGTRLTVV.